These 4 T cell receptor beta chains share one sample of origin, sequenced in a study of cytomegalovirus exposure and HLA in healthy donors. Researchers ran the PCR with 60 Vbeta and 13 Jbeta primers. Method: immunoSEQ multiplex PCR; TCRdb's copy keeps in-frame clones and lacks some. The repertoire consists of about 120,000 clones, with about 78% occurring once and the leading ten covering approximately 1.6%. The material sequenced was PBMCs. These TCRs come from a female donor in good health and CMV-seronegative.

CDR3: CASRVAGATDTQYF. In DNA form, the CDR3 reads TGTGCCAGCAGGGTAGCGGGAGCAACAGATACGCAGTATTTT. The rearrangement joins TRBV2 to TRBJ2-3; TRBD2 aligns across 9 bases. Germline V gene data show CDR1 as SNHLY and CDR2 as FYNNEI. The CDR3 loop spans 14 amino acids. V lost 6 bases and J lost 3; bases outside the gene matches: 4.

This clone was counted between two and nine times. This chain links TRBV19 with TRBJ2-1; 10 bases match TRBD1. The CDR3 totals 14 residues. With 6 bases clipped from V and 6 bases from J, the junction kept 5 bases outside the gene matches. The germline V gene has CDR1 LNHDA and CDR2 SQIVND (reference sequence). Here the CDR3 reads CASSEGQGSNEQFF. DNA of the CDR3: TGTGCCAGTAGCGAGGGACAGGGGAGCAATGAGCAGTTCTTC.

The V call is TRBV5-1, the J call TRBJ1-4; D unresolved. Germline CDR1 is SGHRS and CDR2 is YFSETQ. V was cut by 3 bases and J by 8 bases, with 14 bases left in between. The CDR3 loop spans 14 amino acids. Here the CDR3 reads CASSSGLSGEKLFF. The CDR3 bases are TGCGCCAGCAGCTCGGGTCTTAGTGGGGAAAAACTGTTTTTT.

V and J are TRBV6-4 and TRBJ1-1, with 9 bases lining up with TRBD1. V was pared by 4 bases and J by 4 bases, with 10 bases of the junction left unmatched. This CDR3 has 16 amino acids. From germline, CDR1 is MRHNA and CDR2 SNTAGT. The CDR3 DNA reads as TGTGCCAGCAGTGCGGGGGAACAGGGGGCGAGCACTGAAGCTTTCTTT. Its translation: CASSAGEQGASTEAFF.